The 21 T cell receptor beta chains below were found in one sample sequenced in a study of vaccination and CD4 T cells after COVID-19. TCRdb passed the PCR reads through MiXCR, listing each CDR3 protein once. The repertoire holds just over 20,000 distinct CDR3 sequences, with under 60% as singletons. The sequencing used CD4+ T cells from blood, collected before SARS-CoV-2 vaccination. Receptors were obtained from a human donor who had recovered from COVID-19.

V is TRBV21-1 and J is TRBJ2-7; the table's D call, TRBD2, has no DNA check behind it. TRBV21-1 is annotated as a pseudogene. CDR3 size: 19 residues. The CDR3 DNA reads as TGTGCCAGCAGCAAAGCGCGGTTGACTAGCGGGGCCCGAGTCCACGAGCAGTACTTC. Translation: CASSKARLTSGARVHEQYF.

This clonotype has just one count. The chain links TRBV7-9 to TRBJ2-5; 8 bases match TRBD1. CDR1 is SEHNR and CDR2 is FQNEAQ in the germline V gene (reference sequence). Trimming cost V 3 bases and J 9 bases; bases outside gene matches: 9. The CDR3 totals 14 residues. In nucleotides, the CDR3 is TGTGCCAGCAGCTTTGTGACAGGGGAATCTCCCCAGTACTTC. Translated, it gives CASSFVTGESPQYF.

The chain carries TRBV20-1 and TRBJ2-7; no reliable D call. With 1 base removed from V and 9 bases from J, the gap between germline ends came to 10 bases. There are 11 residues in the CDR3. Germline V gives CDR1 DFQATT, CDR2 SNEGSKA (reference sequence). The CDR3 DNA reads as TGCAGTGCTAGAGGCCCGCGCGGGCAGTACTTC. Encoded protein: CSARGPRGQYF.

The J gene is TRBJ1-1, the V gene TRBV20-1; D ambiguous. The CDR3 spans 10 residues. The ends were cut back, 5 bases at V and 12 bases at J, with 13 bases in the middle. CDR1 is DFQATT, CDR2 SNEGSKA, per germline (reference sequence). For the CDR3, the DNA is TGCAGTGCTGATTTAGGTCGGCCTTTCTTT. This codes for CSADLGRPFF.

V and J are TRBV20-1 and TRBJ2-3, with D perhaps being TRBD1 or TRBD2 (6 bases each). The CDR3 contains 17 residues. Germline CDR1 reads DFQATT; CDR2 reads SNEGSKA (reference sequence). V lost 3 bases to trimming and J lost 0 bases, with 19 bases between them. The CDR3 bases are TGCAGTGCTAGGGGGGCGGGATTCATTACTAGCACAGATACGCAGTATTTT. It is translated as CSARGAGFITSTDTQYF.

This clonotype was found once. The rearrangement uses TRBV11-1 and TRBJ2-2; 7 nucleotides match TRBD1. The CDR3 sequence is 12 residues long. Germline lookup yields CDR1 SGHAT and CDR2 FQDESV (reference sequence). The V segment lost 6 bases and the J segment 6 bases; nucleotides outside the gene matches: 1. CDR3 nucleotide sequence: TGTGCCAGCAGGCAGGGGGCCGGGGAGCTGTTTTTT. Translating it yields CASRQGAGELFF.

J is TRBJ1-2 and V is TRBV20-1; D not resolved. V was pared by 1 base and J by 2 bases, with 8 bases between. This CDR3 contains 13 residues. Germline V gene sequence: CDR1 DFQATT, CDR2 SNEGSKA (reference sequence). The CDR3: CSARVNRNYGYTF. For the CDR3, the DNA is TGCAGTGCTAGAGTTAACAGAAACTATGGCTACACCTTC.

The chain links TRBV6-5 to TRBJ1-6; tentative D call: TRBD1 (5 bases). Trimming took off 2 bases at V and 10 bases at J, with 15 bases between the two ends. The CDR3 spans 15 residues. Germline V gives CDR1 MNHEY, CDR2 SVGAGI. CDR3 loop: CASSYNPGQGSPLHF. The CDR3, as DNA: TGTGCCAGCAGTTACAATCCAGGGCAGGGCTCACCCCTCCACTTT.

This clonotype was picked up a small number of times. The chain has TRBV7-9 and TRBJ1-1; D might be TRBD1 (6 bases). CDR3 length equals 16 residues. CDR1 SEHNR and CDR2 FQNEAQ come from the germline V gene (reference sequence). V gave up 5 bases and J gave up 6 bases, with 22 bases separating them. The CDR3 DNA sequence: TGTGCCAGCAGCCGAACTAAAACAGGGATTGTCGCTGAAGCTTTCTTT. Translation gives CASSRTKTGIVAEAFF.

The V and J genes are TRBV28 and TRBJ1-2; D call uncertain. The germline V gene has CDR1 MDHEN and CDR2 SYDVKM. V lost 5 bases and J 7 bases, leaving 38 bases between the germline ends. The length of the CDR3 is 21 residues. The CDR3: CASSPRYLVRERRVPNPGYTF. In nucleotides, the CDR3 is TGTGCCAGCAGTCCCCGGTATTTGGTGAGAGAGAGAAGAGTCCCAAATCCTGGCTACACCTTC.

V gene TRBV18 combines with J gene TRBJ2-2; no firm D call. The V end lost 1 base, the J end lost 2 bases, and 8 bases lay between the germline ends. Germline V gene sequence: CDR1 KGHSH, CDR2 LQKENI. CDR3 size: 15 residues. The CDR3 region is CASSPQGINTGELFF. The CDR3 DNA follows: TGTGCCAGCTCACCACAGGGAATTAACACCGGGGAGCTGTTTTTT.

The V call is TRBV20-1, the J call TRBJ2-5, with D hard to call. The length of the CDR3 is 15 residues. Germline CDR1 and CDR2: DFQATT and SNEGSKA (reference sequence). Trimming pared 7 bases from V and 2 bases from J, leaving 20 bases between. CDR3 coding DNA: TGCAGTGTGGCTCCCGGACCCTCGGAACAAGAGACCCAGTACTTC. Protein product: CSVAPGPSEQETQYF.

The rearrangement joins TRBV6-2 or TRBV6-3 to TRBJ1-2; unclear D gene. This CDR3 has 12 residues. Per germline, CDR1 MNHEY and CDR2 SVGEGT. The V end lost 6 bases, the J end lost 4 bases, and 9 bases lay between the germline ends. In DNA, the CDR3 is TGTGCCAGCAGCCCACAATCCTATGGCTACACCTTC. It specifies CASSPQSYGYTF.

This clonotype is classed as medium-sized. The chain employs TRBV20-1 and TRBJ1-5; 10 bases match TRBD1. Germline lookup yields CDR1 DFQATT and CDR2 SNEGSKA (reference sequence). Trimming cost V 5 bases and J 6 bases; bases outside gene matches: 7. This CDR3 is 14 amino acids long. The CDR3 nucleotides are TGCAGTGCTGAGGACAGGGGGTTTGGTCAGCCCCAGCATTTT. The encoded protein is CSAEDRGFGQPQHF.

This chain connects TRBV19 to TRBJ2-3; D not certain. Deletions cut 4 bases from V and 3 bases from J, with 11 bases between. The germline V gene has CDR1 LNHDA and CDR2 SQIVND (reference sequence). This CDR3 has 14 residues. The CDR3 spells CASSKWAGTDTQYF. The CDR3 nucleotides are TGTGCCAGTAGTAAATGGGCAGGAACAGATACGCAGTATTTT.

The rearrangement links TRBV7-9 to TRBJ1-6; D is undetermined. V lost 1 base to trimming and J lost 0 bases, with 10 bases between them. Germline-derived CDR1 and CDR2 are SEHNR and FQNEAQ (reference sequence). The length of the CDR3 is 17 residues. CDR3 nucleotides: TGTGCCAGCAGCTTAGATTTGGGAAGCTCCTATAATTCACCCCTCCACTTT. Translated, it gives CASSLDLGSSYNSPLHF.

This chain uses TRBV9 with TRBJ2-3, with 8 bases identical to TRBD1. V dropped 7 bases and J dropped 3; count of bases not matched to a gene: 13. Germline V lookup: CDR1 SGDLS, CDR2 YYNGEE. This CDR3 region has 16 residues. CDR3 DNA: TGTGCCAGCGCACCATCCCGGAGGACAGGGACAGATACGCAGTATTTT. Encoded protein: CASAPSRRTGTDTQYF.

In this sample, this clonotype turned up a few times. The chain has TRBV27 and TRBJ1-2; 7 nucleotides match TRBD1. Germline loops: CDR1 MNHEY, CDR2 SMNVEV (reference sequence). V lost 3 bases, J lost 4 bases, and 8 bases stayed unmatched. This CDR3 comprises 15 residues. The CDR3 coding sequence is TGTGCCAGCAGTTTGAGGACAGGAGCTTTCTATGGCTACACCTTC. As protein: CASSLRTGAFYGYTF.

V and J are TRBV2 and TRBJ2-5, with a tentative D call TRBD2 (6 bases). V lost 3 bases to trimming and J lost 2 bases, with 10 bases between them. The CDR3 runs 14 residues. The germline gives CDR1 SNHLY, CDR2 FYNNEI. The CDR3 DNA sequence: TGTGCCAGCAGTGAGTGGGGGACTCAAGAGACCCAGTACTTC. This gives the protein CASSEWGTQETQYF.

For the CDR3, the DNA is TGCAGTGCTAGGAGGGCGGGCAGGGATACTGAAGCTTTCTTT. Protein product: CSARRAGRDTEAFF. The V gene is TRBV20-1, the J gene TRBJ1-1; D is possibly TRBD1 (5 bases). Germline lookup yields CDR1 DFQATT and CDR2 SNEGSKA (reference sequence). This CDR3 spans 14 amino acids. Between the trimmed V and J ends, which lost 3 bases and 5 bases, there was a span of 16 bases.

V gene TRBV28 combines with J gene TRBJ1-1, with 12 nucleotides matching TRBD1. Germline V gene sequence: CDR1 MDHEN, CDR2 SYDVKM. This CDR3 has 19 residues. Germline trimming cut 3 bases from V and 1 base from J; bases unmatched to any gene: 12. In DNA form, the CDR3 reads TGTGCCAGCAGTTTTACGATTAGGGACAGGGGGCTCACGAACACTGAAGCTTTCTTT. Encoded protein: CASSFTIRDRGLTNTEAFF.